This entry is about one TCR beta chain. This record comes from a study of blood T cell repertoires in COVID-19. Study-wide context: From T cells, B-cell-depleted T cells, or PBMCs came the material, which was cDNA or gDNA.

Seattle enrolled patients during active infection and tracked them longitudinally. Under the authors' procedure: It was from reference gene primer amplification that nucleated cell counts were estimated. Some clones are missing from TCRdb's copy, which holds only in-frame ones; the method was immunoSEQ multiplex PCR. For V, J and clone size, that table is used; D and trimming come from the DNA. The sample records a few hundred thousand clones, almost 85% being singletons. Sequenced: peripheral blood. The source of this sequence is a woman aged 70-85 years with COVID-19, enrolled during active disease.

CDR3 in amino acids: CASSAQTGGSYNEQFF. DNA for the CDR3: TGCGCCAGCAGCGCCCAGACAGGGGGATCCTACAATGAGCAGTTCTTC. The V gene is TRBV4-3, the J gene TRBJ2-1; 9 bases fit TRBD1. Unmatched junction bases numbered 6, after V lost 5 bases and J lost 1 base. Germline V CDR1 and CDR2: LGHNA, YSLEER. The CDR3 is 16 residues long.